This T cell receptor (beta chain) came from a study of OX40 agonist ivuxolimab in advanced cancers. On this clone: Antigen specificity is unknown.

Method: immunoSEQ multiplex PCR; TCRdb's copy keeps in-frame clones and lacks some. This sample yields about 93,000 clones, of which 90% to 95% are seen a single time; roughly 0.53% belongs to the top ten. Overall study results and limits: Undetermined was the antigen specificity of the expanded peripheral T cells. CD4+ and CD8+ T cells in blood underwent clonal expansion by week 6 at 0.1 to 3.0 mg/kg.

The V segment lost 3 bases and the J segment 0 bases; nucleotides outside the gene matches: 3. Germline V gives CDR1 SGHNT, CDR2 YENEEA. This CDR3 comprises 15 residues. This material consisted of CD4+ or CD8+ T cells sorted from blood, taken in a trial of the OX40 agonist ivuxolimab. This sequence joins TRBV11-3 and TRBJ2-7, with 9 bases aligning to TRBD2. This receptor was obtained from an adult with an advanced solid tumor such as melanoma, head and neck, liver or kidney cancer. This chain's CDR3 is CASSLASGVSYEQYF. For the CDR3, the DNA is TGTGCCAGCAGCTTGGCTAGCGGGGTCTCCTACGAGCAGTACTTC.